These T cell receptor beta chains were read from a single sample in a study of blood T cell repertoires in COVID-19. TCRdb's copy holds only in-frame clones and misses some; the assay was immunoSEQ multiplex PCR. The sample shows 150,000 to 200,000 clones, about 86% of them seen only once. Input material: peripheral blood. These receptors were obtained from a man aged 18 to 29 with acute or convalescent COVID-19. Both conserved end residues are trimmed from each CDR3. Fields, in order: V gene, CDR3 protein.

TRBV18 | ASFGTANSPLH
TRBV11-2 | ASSHPGQSSGNTIY
TRBV5-5 | ASSYLTESNQPQH
TRBV19 | ASSPQGASGELF
TRBV6-5 | ASSYSGGQTYEQY
TRBV9 | ASSEGGNQPQH
TRBV6-4 | ASSDSRTEGDLDTEAF
TRBV29-1 | SAWSGGNSPLH
TRBV30 | AWSKKGEGYNEQF
TRBV6-5 | ASRSATGYTDTQY
TRBV20-1 | SASYGVGGNTIY
TRBV10-3 | AISEGTRYNEQF
TRBV5-6 | ASSMTLVVGANTGELF
TRBV5-1 | ASMTGDTDTQY
TRBV5-1 | ASSFLTGPRNTEAF
TRBV5-1 | ASSSRVNSPLH
TRBV2 | ATTGQRQETQY
TRBV5-1 | ASSLEARGPNTGELF
TRBV7-9 | ASHLSSGDYGYT
TRBV5-1 | ATSRQPNTDTQY
TRBV5-6 | ASSLGSNLSPLH
TRBV27 | ASSTGQGTYNEQF
TRBV19 | ASRYQQGSYGYT
TRBV11-2 | ASSFFESSGNTIY
TRBV5-1 | ASSGLAGDNPIYNEQF
TRBV19 | ASSIRGEISNQPQH
TRBV13 | ASSLSRLGQTEAF
TRBV9 | ASSVVSQGSGNTIY
TRBV6-2/TRBV6-3 | ASSSSVGQAEYGYT
TRBV7-9 | ASSLLAETQY
TRBV6-1 | ASREAGTGAYGYT
TRBV4-2 | ASSQKGMTGGWDEQF
TRBV24-1 | ATSEKTGLLNTGELF
TRBV3-1/TRBV3-2 | ASSARQGGSEAF
TRBV27 | ASSLRQGTDTQY
TRBV6-5 | ASSRGRWEKLF
TRBV28 | ASSFQGNYGYT